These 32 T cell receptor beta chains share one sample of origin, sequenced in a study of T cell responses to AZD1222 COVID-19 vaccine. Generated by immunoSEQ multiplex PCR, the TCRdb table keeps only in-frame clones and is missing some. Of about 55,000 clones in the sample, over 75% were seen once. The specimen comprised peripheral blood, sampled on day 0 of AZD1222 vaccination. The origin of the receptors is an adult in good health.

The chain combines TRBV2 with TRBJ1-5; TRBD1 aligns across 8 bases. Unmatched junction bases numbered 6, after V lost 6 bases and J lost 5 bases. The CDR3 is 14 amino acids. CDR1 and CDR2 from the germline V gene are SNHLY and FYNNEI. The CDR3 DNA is TGTGCCAGCAGCGCCAGGGGGCGCGATCAGCCCCAGCATTTT. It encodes CASSARGRDQPQHF.

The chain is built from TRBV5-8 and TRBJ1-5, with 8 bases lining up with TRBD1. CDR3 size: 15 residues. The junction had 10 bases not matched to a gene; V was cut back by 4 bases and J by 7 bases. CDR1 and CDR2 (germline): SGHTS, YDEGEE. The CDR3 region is CASSVQGEVGQPQHF. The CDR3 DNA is TGTGCCAGCAGCGTACAGGGGGAAGTTGGGCAGCCCCAGCATTTT.

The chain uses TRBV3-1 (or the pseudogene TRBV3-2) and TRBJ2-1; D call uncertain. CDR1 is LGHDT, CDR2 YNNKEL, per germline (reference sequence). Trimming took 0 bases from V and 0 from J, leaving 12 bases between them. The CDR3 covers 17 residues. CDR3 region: CASSQDVALSSYNEQFF. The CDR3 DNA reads TGTGCCAGCAGCCAAGATGTCGCGTTGAGCTCCTACAATGAGCAGTTCTTC.

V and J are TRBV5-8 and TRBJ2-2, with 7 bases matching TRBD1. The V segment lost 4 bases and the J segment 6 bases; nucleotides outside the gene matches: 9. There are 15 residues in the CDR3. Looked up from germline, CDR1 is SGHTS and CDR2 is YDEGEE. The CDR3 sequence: CASSHRTGTPGELFF. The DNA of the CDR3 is TGTGCCAGCAGCCATCGGACAGGAACGCCCGGGGAGCTGTTTTTT.

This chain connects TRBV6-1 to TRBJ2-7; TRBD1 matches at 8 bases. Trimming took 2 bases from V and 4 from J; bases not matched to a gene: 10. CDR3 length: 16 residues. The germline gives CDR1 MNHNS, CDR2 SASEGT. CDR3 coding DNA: TGTGCCAGCAGTGAATTCCCGGACAGGGCCCAATACGAGCAGTACTTC. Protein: CASSEFPDRAQYEQYF.

The CDR3 coding sequence is TGTGCCAGCAGGATGAAGGATCCCCTACGGATAGCGGGAGTCAATGAGCAGTTCTTC. Residues: CASRMKDPLRIAGVNEQFF. The chain joins TRBV2 to TRBJ2-1; TRBD2 matches at 9 bases. From germline, CDR1 is SNHLY and CDR2 FYNNEI. The V and J ends lost 6 bases and 6 bases, in that order; junction bases with no gene match: 21. The CDR3 loop spans 19 amino acids.

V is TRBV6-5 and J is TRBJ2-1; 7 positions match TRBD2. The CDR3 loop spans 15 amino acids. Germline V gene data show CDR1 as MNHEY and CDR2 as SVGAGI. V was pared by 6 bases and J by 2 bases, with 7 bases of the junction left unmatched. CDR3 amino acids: CASRSGTTPYNEQFF. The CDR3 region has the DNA TGTGCCAGCAGATCCGGGACTACTCCCTACAATGAGCAGTTCTTC.

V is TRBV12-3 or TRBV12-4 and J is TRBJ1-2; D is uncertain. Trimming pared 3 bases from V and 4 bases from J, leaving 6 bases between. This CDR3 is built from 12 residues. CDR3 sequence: CASSFKVYGYTF. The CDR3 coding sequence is TGTGCCAGCAGTTTCAAGGTCTATGGCTACACCTTC.

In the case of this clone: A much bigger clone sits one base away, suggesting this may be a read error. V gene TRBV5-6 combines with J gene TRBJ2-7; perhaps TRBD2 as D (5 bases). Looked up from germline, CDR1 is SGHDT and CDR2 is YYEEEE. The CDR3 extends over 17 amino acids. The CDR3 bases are TGTGTCAGCAGCTTGGAACATGCAATCGGGGTTACCTACGAGCAGTACTTC. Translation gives CVSSLEHAIGVTYEQYF.

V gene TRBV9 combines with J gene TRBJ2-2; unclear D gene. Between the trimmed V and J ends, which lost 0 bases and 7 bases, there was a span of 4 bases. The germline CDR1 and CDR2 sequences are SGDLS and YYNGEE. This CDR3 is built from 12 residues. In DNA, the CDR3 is TGTGCCAGCAGCGTAGCTGGCGGGGAGCTGTTTTTT. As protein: CASSVAGGELFF.

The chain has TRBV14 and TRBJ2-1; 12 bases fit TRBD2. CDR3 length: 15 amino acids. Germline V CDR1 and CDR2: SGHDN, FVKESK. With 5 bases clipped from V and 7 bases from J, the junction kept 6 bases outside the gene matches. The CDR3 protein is CASSLGLAGTNEQFF. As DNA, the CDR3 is TGTGCCAGCAGCTTAGGACTAGCGGGAACAAATGAGCAGTTCTTC.

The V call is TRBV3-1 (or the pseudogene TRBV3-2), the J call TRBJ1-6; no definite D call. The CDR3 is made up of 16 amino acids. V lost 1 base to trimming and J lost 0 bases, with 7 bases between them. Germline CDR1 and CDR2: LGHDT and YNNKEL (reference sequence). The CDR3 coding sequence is TGTGCCAGCAGCCAAGCGTCTGACTCCTATAATTCACCCCTCCACTTT. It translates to CASSQASDSYNSPLHF.

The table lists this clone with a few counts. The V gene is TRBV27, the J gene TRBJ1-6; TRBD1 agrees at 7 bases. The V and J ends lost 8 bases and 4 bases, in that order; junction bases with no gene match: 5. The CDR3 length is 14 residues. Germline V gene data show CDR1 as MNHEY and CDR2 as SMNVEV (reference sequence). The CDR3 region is CASGATGYNSPLHF. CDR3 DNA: TGTGCCAGCGGGGCGACAGGGTATAATTCACCCCTCCACTTT.

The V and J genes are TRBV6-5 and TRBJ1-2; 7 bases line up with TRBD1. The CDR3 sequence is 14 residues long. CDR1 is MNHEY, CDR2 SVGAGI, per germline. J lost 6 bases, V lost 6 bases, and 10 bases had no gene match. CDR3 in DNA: TGTGCCAGCAGCCGCGCCGGGACAGAGAATGGCTACACCTTC. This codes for CASSRAGTENGYTF.

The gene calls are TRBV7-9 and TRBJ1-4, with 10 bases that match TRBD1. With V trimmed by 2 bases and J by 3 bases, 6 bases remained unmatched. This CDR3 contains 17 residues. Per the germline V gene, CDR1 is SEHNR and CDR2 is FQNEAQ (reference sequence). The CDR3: CASSLRDRGLPNEKLFF. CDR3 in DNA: TGTGCCAGCAGCTTAAGGGACAGGGGTCTGCCTAATGAAAAACTGTTTTTT.

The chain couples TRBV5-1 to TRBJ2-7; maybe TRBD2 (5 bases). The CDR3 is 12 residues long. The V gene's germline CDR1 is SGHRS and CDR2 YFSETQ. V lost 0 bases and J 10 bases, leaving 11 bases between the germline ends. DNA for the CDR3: TGCGCCAGCAGCTTGGGCGGGCAGTCCCAGTACTTC. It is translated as CASSLGGQSQYF.

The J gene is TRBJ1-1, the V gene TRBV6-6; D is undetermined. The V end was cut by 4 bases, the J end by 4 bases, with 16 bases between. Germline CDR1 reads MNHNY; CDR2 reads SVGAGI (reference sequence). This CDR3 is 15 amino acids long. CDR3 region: CASSFKSTTSTEAFF. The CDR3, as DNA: TGTGCCAGCAGTTTTAAGAGTACCACTTCCACTGAAGCTTTCTTT.

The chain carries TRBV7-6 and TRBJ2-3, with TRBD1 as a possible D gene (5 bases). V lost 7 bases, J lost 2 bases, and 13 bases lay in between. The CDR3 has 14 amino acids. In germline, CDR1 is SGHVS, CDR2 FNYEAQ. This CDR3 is CASTTLGLTDTQYF. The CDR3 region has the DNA TGTGCCAGCACTACATTGGGGCTCACAGATACGCAGTATTTT.

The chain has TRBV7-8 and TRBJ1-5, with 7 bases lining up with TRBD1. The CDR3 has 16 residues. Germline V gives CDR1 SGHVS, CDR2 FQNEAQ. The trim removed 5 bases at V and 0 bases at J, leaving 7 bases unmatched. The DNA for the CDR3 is TGTGCCAGCAGCCCTCAGACAGGGATTAGCAATCAGCCCCAGCATTTT. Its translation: CASSPQTGISNQPQHF.

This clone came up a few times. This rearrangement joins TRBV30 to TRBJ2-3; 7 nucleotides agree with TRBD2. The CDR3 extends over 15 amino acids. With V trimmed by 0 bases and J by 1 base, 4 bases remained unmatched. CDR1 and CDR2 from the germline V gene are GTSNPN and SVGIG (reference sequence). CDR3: CAWSVGLAGTDTQYF. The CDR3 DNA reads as TGTGCCTGGAGTGTAGGGCTAGCGGGCACAGATACGCAGTATTTT.

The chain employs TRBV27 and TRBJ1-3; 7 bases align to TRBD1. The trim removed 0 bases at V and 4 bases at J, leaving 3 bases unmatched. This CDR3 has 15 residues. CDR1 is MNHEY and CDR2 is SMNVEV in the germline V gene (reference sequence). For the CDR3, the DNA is TGTGCCAGCAGTTTATCGACAGGGCAAGGAAACACCATATATTTT. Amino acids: CASSLSTGQGNTIYF.

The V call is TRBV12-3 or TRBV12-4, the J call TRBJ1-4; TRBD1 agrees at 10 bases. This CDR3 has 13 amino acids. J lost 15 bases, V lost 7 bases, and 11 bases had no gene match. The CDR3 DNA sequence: TGTGCCAGCACCTCGGACAGGGGGGGTCGTTTGTTTTTT. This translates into CASTSDRGGRLFF.

The CDR3 DNA is TGTGCCAGCAGCTCGAGGACAGGTCGCCCCAAAAACATTCAGTACTTC. Protein sequence: CASSSRTGRPKNIQYF. The chain employs TRBV7-2 and TRBJ2-4; 7 bases match TRBD1. The V gene's germline CDR1 is SGHTA and CDR2 FQGNSA. CDR3 length: 16 amino acids. Trimming cost V 4 bases and J 2 bases; bases outside gene matches: 8. Full variable domain (rest looked up from reference TRBV7-2 and TRBJ2-4): GAGVSQSPSNKVTEKGKDVELRCDPISGHTALYWYRQSLGQGLEFLIYFQGNSAPDKSGLPSDRFSAERTGGSVSTLTIQRTQQEDSAVYLCASSSRTGRPKNIQYFGAGTRLSVL.

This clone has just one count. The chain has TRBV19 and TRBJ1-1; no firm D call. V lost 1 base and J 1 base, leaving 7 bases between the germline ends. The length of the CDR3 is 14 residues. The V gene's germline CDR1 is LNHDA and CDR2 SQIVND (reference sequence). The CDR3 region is CASSIGRENTEAFF. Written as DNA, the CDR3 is TGTGCCAGTAGTATAGGAAGGGAGAACACTGAAGCTTTCTTT.

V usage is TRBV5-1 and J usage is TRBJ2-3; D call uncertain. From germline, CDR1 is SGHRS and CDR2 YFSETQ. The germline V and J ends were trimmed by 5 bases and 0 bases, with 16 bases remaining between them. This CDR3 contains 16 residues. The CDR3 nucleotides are TGCGCCAGCAGTTCAGACGGGCAGCCCAGCACAGATACGCAGTATTTT. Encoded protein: CASSSDGQPSTDTQYF.

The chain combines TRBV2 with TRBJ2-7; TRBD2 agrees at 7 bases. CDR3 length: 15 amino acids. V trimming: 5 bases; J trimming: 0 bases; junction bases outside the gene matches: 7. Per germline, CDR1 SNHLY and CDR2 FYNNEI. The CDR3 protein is CASSRLAVSSYEQYF. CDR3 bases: TGTGCCAGCAGTAGACTAGCTGTAAGCTCCTACGAGCAGTACTTC.

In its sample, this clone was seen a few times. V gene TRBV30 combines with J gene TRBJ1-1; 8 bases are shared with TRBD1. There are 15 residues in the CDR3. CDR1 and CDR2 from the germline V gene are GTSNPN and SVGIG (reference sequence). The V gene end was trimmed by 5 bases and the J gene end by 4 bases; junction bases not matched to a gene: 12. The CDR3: CAWGRDRPQSTEAFF. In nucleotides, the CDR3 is TGTGCCTGGGGGAGGGACAGGCCACAGAGCACTGAAGCTTTCTTT.

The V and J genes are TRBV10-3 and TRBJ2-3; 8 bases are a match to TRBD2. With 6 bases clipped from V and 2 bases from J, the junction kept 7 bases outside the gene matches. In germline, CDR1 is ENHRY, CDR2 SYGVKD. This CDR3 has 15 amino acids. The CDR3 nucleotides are TGTGCCATCAGGTCTAGCGGGCGGGACACAGATACGCAGTATTTT. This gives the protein CAIRSSGRDTDTQYF.

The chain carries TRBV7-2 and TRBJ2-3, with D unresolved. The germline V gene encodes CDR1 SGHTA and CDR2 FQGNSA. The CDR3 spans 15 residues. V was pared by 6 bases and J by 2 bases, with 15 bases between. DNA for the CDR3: TGTGCCAGCAGTACAGACTTAATACACACAGATACGCAGTATTTT. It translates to CASSTDLIHTDTQYF.

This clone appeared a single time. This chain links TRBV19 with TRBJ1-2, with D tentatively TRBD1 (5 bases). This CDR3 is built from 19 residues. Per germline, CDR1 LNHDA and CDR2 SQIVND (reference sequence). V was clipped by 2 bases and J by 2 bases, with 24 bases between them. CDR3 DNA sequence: TGTGCCAGTAGTATACGGGTGATAGCCAAAGGGGATATCAACTATGGCTACACCTTC. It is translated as CASSIRVIAKGDINYGYTF.

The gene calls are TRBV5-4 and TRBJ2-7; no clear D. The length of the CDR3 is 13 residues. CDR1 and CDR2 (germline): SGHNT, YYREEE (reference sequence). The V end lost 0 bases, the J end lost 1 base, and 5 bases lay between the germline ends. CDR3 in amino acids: CASSLAFSYEQYF. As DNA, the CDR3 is TGTGCCAGCAGCTTGGCTTTTTCCTACGAGCAGTACTTC.

The CDR3 loop reads CASSDQPSTGLSTDTQYF. The CDR3 DNA is TGTGCCAGCAGTGATCAACCTTCGACAGGCCTGAGCACAGATACGCAGTATTTT. The genes are TRBV6-4 and TRBJ2-3, with a possible D match to TRBD1 (6 bases). In germline, CDR1 is MRHNA, CDR2 SNTAGT. This CDR3 region has 18 residues. Trimming left V 3 bases short and J 0 bases short, with 19 bases between.